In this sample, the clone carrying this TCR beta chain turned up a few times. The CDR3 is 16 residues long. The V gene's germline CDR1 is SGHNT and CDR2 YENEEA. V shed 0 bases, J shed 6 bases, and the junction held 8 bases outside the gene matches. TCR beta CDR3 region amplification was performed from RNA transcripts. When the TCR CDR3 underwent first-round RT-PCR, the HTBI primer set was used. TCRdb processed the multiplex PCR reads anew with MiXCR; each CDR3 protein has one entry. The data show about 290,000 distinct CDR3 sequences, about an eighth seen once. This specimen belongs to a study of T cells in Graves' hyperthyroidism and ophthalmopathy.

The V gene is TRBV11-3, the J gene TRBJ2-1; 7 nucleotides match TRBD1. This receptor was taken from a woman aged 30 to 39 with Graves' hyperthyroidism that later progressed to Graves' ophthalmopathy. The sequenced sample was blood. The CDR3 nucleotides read TGTGCCAGCAGCTTAGATGGGACAGTCCCGGGCAATGAGCAGTTCTTC. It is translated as CASSLDGTVPGNEQFF.